This T cell receptor beta chain originates from a study of blood T cell repertoires in COVID-19. Sequenced by immunoSEQ multiplex PCR; TCRdb stores in-frame clones only, minus some. The sample has around 250,000 clones, around nine tenths seen once. The CDR3 runs 15 residues. Germline loops: CDR1 SGDLS, CDR2 YYNGEE. V trimming: 0 bases; J trimming: 7 bases; junction bases outside the gene matches: 5. The sample was PBMCs or T cells enriched from blood (not recorded which). The TCR sequence derives from a woman aged 50 to 60 who had recovered from COVID-19. The chain is built from TRBV9 and TRBJ2-4; 9 nucleotides align to TRBD1. The CDR3: CASSVGQGDGNIQYF. In DNA, the CDR3 is TGTGCCAGCAGCGTAGGACAGGGGGACGGGAACATTCAGTACTTC.